Listed below are T cell receptor beta chains from one sample, sequenced in a study of shared clonotypes between healthy human individuals. TCRdb's copy holds only in-frame clones and misses some; the assay was immunoSEQ multiplex PCR. The sample lists hundreds of thousands of clones; approximately 74% were seen once. Input material: memory CD4+ T cells sorted from blood. The receptors were sampled from a woman aged 25 to 39 in good health. The CDR3 runs from the conserved cysteine through the conserved F or W. D genes are given only for firm matches. Clone size, where shown, is once, few, many, or a class for clones that have expanded.

>TRBV27|NA|TRBJ2-3|NA
CASSLSRGLITDTQYF
TGTGCCAGCAGTTTATCACGGGGGCTTATAACAGATACGCAGTATTTT
>TRBV19|TRBD1|TRBJ1-4|NA
CASSPNSGTVNEKLFF
TGTGCCAGTAGCCCGAACTCCGGGACAGTTAATGAAAAACTGTTTTTT
>TRBV10-2|NA|TRBJ2-7|NA
CASSEGSYGRHLEQYF
TGCGCCAGCAGTGAAGGAAGTTACGGCCGCCATCTCGAGCAGTACTTC
>TRBV7-2|NA|TRBJ1-1|NA
CASSFGQRDTEAFF
TGTGCCAGCAGCTTTGGACAGCGGGACACTGAAGCTTTCTTT
>TRBV7-9|TRBD2|TRBJ2-3|NA
CASSYGLAGITDTQYF
TGTGCCAGCAGCTACGGACTAGCGGGGATCACAGATACGCAGTATTTT
>TRBV28|NA|TRBJ1-1|NA
CASSSSWEGGYAFF
TGTGCCAGCAGTTCCTCTTGGGAGGGAGGTTATGCTTTCTTT
>TRBV5-1|NA|TRBJ2-1|NA
CASSSSRDLSYNEQFF
TGCGCCAGCAGCTCGAGCCGAGACCTTTCCTACAATGAGCAGTTCTTC
>TRBV6-1|NA|TRBJ2-5|NA
CASSEGTRETQYF
TGTGCCAGCAGTGAGGGGACGAGAGAGACCCAGTACTTC
>TRBV19|TRBD1|TRBJ1-5|NA
CASTPGGPGGNQPQHF
TGTGCCAGTACCCCAGGGGGACCAGGGGGTAATCAGCCCCAGCATTTT
>TRBV2|NA|TRBJ1-2|NA
CASSELLYGYTF
TGTGCCAGCAGTGAACTCCTCTATGGCTACACCTTC
>TRBV2|TRBD1|TRBJ1-1|NA
CASRGTVNTEAFF
TGTGCCAGCAGAGGGACAGTGAACACTGAAGCTTTCTTT
>TRBV27|TRBD1|TRBJ1-1|NA
CASSPQGQGNTEAFF
TGTGCCAGCAGTCCCCAAGGACAGGGGAACACTGAAGCTTTCTTT
>TRBV7-8|NA|TRBJ1-1|NA
CASSLDGSGTEAFF
TGTGCCAGCAGCTTAGACGGGTCGGGCACTGAAGCTTTCTTT
>TRBV5-1|TRBD2|TRBJ2-7|NA
CASSHSSSGYEQYF
TGCGCCAGCTCACATTCGTCTAGCGGCTACGAGCAGTACTTC
>TRBV6-5|TRBD1|TRBJ2-5|NA
CASSWDRRETQYF
TGTGCCAGCAGCTGGGACAGGCGGGAGACCCAGTACTTC
>TRBV5-1|TRBD2|TRBJ2-1|few
CASSGSGGYNEQFF
TGCGCCAGCAGCGGTAGCGGGGGCTACAATGAGCAGTTCTTC
>TRBV11-2|TRBD1|TRBJ1-1|NA
CASSLTARGLTEAFF
TGTGCCAGCAGCTTGACGGCCAGGGGGCTCACTGAAGCTTTCTTT